This T cell receptor (beta chain) is from a study of T-cell reconstitution after alpha-beta-depleted transplantation in children. Study-level points and caveats: Reported findings indicate that, about two months after transplant, alpha-beta T cells came from several hundred expanded clones, which were derived from non-depleted graft cells. Surviving thymic progenitors and recipient T cells were the source of high TCRbeta diversity at day 60 in some patients. Counts and diversity of T cells one year after transplant came mostly from newly produced T cells.

A word on this clonotype: Its antigen remains unidentified. An end of the junction does not agree with germline; a read error may underlie this.

The library targeted TCRbeta and was prepared with unique molecular identifiers. TCRdb called the PCR reads again in MiXCR, with one record for every CDR3 protein. The sample has around 800,000 distinct CDR3 sequences; about 16% are singletons. The CDR3 contains 15 residues. Germline assignment: CDR1 SGHRS and CDR2 YFSETQ. The sequences come from PBMCs, mostly from graft donor cells, collected 360 days after TCRalphabeta/CD19-depleted stem cell transplant. The clonotype originates from a male patient younger than 18 who had a stem cell transplant for acute lymphoblastic leukemia, so the T cells may come from the graft donor. The V call is TRBV5-1, the J call TRBJ1-1; 7 bases match TRBD1. The CDR3 loop is CTSRQGWSMNTEAFF. The DNA of the CDR3 is TGCACCAGCAGACAGGGATGGAGTATGAACACTGAAGCTTTCTTT.